This T cell receptor (beta chain) was identified in a study of radiotherapy plus CTLA-4 blockade in lung cancer. Overall study results and limits: There was expansion of tumor-derived TCR clones in blood after radiotherapy plus ipilimumab.

The CDR3 has 15 amino acids. Per germline, CDR1 MDHEN and CDR2 SYDVKM. Trimming removed 4 bases at V and 7 bases at J, with 17 bases between. Only in-frame clones appear in the TCRdb table, and some are missing; sequencing was by immunoSEQ multiplex PCR. The table has roughly 100,000 clones, around 86% seen once. In regard to this clone: The antigen is undetermined.

Sequenced here: peripheral blood, sampled from a patient treated with radiotherapy plus ipilimumab. This TCR derives from a human donor with non-small cell lung cancer who had a partial response to radiotherapy plus ipilimumab. The V gene is TRBV28, the J gene TRBJ2-1, with a possible D match to TRBD2 (7 bases). In DNA, the CDR3 is TGTGCCAGCAGTTCAGGGACACAGGGAGGGAATGAGCAGTTCTTC. Protein sequence: CASSSGTQGGNEQFF. The whole variable domain, remainder taken from reference TRBV28 and TRBJ2-1, is DVKVTQSSRYLVKRTGEKVFLECVQDMDHENMFWYRQDPGLGLRLIYFSYDVKMKEKGDIPEGYSVSREKKERFSLILESASTNQTSMYLCASSSGTQGGNEQFFGPGTRLTVL.